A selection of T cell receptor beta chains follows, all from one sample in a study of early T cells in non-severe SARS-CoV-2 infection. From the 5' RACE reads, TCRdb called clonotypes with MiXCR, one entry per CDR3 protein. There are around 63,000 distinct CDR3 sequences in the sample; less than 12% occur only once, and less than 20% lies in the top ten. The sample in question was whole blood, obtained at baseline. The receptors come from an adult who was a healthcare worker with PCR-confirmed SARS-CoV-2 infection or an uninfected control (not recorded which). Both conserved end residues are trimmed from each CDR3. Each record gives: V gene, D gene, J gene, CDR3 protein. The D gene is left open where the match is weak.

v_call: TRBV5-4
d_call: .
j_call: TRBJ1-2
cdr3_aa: ASGIKGIVGYT

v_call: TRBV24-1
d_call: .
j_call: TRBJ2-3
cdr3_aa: ATSDPSSGDTQY

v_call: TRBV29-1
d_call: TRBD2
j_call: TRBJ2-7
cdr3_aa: SVTIAGEQY

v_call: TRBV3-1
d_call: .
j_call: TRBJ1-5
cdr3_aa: ASSQDTVTNQPQH

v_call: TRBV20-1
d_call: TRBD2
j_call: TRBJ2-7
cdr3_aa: SARTPGLAHEQY

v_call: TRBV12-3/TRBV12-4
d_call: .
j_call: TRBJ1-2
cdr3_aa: ASSPDRDPISTNYGYT

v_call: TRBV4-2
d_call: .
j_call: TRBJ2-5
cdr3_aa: ASSQGGWDETQY

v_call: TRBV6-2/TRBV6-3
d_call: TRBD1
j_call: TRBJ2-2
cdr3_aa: ASSYQQGNLAGELF

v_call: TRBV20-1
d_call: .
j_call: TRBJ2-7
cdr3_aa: SARVFRDYEQY

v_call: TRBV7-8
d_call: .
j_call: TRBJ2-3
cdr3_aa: ASSLGQGGPDTQY

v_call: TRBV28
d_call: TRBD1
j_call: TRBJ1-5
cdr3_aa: ASSFLDRAGNQPQH

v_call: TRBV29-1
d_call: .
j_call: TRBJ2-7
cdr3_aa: SVEEGHYEQY

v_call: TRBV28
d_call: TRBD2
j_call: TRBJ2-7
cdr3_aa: ASWTSTYEQY

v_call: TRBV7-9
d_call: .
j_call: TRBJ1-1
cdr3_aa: ASSAQGRTEAF

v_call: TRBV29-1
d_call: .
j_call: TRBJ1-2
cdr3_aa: SVEVGTPGAGYGYT

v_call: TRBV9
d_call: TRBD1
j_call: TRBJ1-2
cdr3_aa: ASSAGTGVDGYT

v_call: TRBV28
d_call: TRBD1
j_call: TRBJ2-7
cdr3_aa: ASSFGFGTAKKQY

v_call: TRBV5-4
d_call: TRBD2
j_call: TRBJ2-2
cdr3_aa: ASSLGTSRSPTGELF

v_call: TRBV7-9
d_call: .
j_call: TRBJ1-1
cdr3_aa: ASSLRAIEAF

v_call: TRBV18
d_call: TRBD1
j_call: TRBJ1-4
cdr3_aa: ASSPWTGNEKLF

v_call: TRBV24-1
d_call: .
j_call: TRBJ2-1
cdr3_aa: ATSDPNRGEQF

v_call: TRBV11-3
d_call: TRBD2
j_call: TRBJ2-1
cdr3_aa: ASSGDYGNEQF

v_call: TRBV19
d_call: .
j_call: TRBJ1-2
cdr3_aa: ASSMGPAVAYGFT

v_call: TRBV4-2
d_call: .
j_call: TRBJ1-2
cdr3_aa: ASSPGQGDGYGYT